The 21 T cell receptor beta chains in this list originate from one sample, sequenced in a study of blood T cell repertoires in COVID-19 (dated by TCRdb to the early 2020s). The library was obtained by the immunoSEQ multiplex PCR assay. TCRdb took this table from immuneACCESS and kept in-frame rearrangements with V and J called. Such tables lack part of the clones; where checked against another copy, unresolved V genes explain under half of the gap, and the rest is unexplained. The sample table lists about 68,000 clones, 79% of them with a count of one. The ten largest clones take up roughly a tenth of the sample. The specimen was peripheral blood. Receptors originate from a woman aged 50 to 60 with acute or convalescent COVID-19.

The gene calls are TRBV7-2 and TRBJ2-2; D is possibly TRBD2 (5 bases). Germline CDR1 reads SGHTA; CDR2 reads FQGNSA. The CDR3 runs to 16 residues. The V and J ends lost 5 bases and 3 bases respectively, with 16 bases between them. CDR3 sequence reads: CASSKVSRGDTGELFF. CDR3 sequence (DNA): TGTGCCAGCAGCAAGGTCTCCCGGGGTGACACCGGGGAGCTGTTTTTT.

This rearrangement joins TRBV5-1 to TRBJ2-2, with D possibly TRBD1 on 6 matching bases. From germline, CDR1 is SGHRS and CDR2 YFSETQ. The CDR3 loop spans 15 amino acids. Trimming pared 0 bases from V and 5 bases from J, leaving 11 bases between. CDR3 DNA sequence: TGCGCCAGCAGCTTGGATCTGGGGGCTACCGGGGAGCTGTTTTTT. It codes for CASSLDLGATGELFF.

This clone was picked up one time. The DNA for the CDR3 is TGTGCCAGCATCGGGACAGGGGACGGCTACACCTTC. As protein: CASIGTGDGYTF. This chain joins TRBV2 and TRBJ1-2, with TRBD1 identical over 10 bases. Germline CDR1 is SNHLY and CDR2 is FYNNEI. Unmatched junction bases numbered 4, after V lost 7 bases and J lost 8 bases. The CDR3 length is 12 residues.

This chain joins TRBV5-1 and TRBJ1-1; D is unclear. The CDR3 covers 15 residues. The V and J ends lost 2 bases and 1 base respectively, with 12 bases between them. Germline CDR1 reads SGHRS; CDR2 reads YFSETQ. The DNA for the CDR3 is TGCGCCAGCAGCTTTTCGGTAGTCCCGAACACTGAAGCTTTCTTT. Protein sequence: CASSFSVVPNTEAFF.

The chain joins TRBV18 to TRBJ2-1; D might be TRBD1 (6 bases). The CDR3 covers 15 residues. Trimming left V 2 bases short and J 2 bases short, with 10 bases between. Germline values: CDR1 KGHSH, CDR2 LQKENI. CDR3 loop: CASSPGSGAYNEQFF. The DNA of the CDR3 is TGTGCCAGCTCACCAGGGTCAGGGGCCTACAATGAGCAGTTCTTC.

This clone was detected only a few times. The gene calls are TRBV4-2 and TRBJ1-6; D is unresolved. Germline assignment: CDR1 LGHNA and CDR2 YNFKEQ. Deletions cut 4 bases from V and 6 bases from J, with 13 bases between. The CDR3 is made up of 15 amino acids. For the CDR3, the DNA is TGTGCCAGCAGCCCGCAGGTTCATTTTAATTCACCCCTCCACTTT. Protein product: CASSPQVHFNSPLHF.

V and J are TRBV28 and TRBJ1-1; TRBD1 matches 9 bases. Germline CDR1 is MDHEN and CDR2 is SYDVKM. This CDR3 spans 15 amino acids. Unmatched junction bases numbered 11, after V lost 2 bases and J lost 10 bases. CDR3 bases: TGTGCCAGCAGTTTAACGGATACAGGGGGCGGAGGAGCTTTCTTT. Encoded protein: CASSLTDTGGGGAFF.

This clone was picked up one time. The V and J genes are TRBV18 and TRBJ2-3; 14 bases match TRBD2. V shed 2 bases and J 2 bases; nucleotides not matched to a gene: 3. CDR3 length: 17 amino acids. The germline gives CDR1 KGHSH, CDR2 LQKENI. DNA of the CDR3: TGTGCCAGCTCACCAGGGACTAGCGGGGGCATCACAGATACGCAGTATTTT. Translating gives CASSPGTSGGITDTQYF. The whole variable domain, filled in from reference TRBV18 and TRBJ2-3, reads NAGVMQNPRHLVRRRGQEARLRCSPMKGHSHVYWYRQLPEEGLKFMVYLQKENIIDESGMPKERFSAEFPKEGPSILRIQQVVRGDSAAYFCASSPGTSGGITDTQYFGPGTRLTVL.

This rearrangement joins TRBV7-9 to TRBJ2-7, with 7 bases identical to TRBD1. Germline CDR1 SEHNR, CDR2 FQNEAQ (reference sequence). The CDR3 is 14 residues long. After removal of 3 bases from V and 4 bases from J, the junction contained 6 bases not matched to a gene. The CDR3 DNA reads TGTGCCAGCAGCTTCAGCGACAGGGTGTACGAGCAGTACTTC. Its translation: CASSFSDRVYEQYF.

This chain links TRBV3-1 (or the pseudogene TRBV3-2) with TRBJ2-7; 8 nucleotides align to TRBD2. V lost 3 bases to trimming and J lost 5 bases; unmatched junction nucleotides: 12. Germline V CDR1 and CDR2: LGHDT, YNNKEL (reference sequence). This CDR3 comprises 16 residues. CDR3 loop: CASSHGGVGFADEQYF. For the CDR3, the DNA is TGTGCCAGCAGCCACGGGGGGGTGGGTTTTGCGGACGAGCAGTACTTC.

The CDR3 nucleotides are TGTGCCACCCAAAGCGGGGGCCAAGAGACCCAGTACTTC. It yields the protein CATQSGGQETQYF. The J gene is TRBJ2-5, the V gene TRBV19, with 8 bases lining up with TRBD2. This CDR3 comprises 13 residues. J gave up 1 base and V 10 bases, and 5 bases lay outside the gene matches. CDR1 is LNHDA, CDR2 SQIVND, per germline (reference sequence).

V is TRBV14 and J is TRBJ2-2; 7 bases fit TRBD2. V gave up 4 bases and J gave up 7 bases; unmatched junction bases: 6. Germline CDR1 SGHDN, CDR2 FVKESK. The CDR3 is made up of 14 amino acids. The CDR3 DNA is TGTGCCAGCAGCCCTTTGGGAGGGGTCGGGGAGCTGTTTTTT. Encoded protein: CASSPLGGVGELFF.

The V and J genes are TRBV15 and TRBJ2-5; 9 bases match TRBD1. CDR3 size: 13 residues. Germline lookup yields CDR1 LNHNV and CDR2 YYDKDF (reference sequence). Unmatched junction bases numbered 4, after V lost 6 bases and J lost 5 bases. The CDR3, as DNA: TGTGCCACCAGAACAGGGGGCGCGGAGACCCAGTACTTC. It yields the protein CATRTGGAETQYF.

As DNA, the CDR3 is TGTGCCAGCAGCGTGGAGGGCCAGCCCCAGCATTTT. The encoded protein is CASSVEGQPQHF. V usage is TRBV28 and J usage is TRBJ1-5; D call uncertain. Trimming left V 6 bases short and J 7 bases short, with 10 bases between. Germline-derived CDR1 and CDR2 are MDHEN and SYDVKM. This CDR3 has 12 residues.

The chain recombines TRBV18 with TRBJ2-2; tentatively, D is TRBD1 (6 bases). The V end lost 4 bases, the J end lost 0 bases, and 15 bases lay between the germline ends. The CDR3 totals 17 residues. CDR1 KGHSH and CDR2 LQKENI come from the germline V gene. CDR3 amino acids: CASSLVRAGANTGELFF. The CDR3 DNA is TGTGCCAGCTCACTAGTGCGGGCAGGGGCGAACACCGGGGAGCTGTTTTTT. Complete variable domain (other parts from reference TRBV18 and TRBJ2-2): NAGVMQNPRHLVRRRGQEARLRCSPMKGHSHVYWYRQLPEEGLKFMVYLQKENIIDESGMPKERFSAEFPKEGPSILRIQQVVRGDSAAYFCASSLVRAGANTGELFFGEGSRLTVL.

The V and J genes are TRBV6-5 and TRBJ1-2, with 10 bases identical to TRBD1. The germline CDR1 and CDR2 sequences are MNHEY and SVGAGI. The J segment lost 4 bases and the V segment lost 4 bases, leaving 3 bases of the junction unmatched. CDR3 size: 14 residues. The CDR3 loop reads CASSWDRGSYGYTF. The CDR3 DNA is TGTGCCAGCAGTTGGGACAGGGGCTCCTATGGCTACACCTTC.

The chain is built from TRBV28 and TRBJ1-4, with D tentatively TRBD1 (5 bases). CDR1 is MDHEN, CDR2 SYDVKM, per germline. Trimming shortened V by 10 bases and J by 7 bases, and 16 bases separated the two germline ends. CDR3 length: 13 amino acids. CDR3 nucleotides: TGTGCCACAGCTGCCGGGGGAATTGAAAAACTGTTTTTT. As protein: CATAAGGIEKLFF.

V gene TRBV6-1 combines with J gene TRBJ1-5, with 8 bases that match TRBD1. The germline gives CDR1 MNHNS, CDR2 SASEGT. With V trimmed by 2 bases and J by 1 base, 10 bases remained unmatched. CDR3 length: 18 residues. As DNA, the CDR3 is TGTGCCAGCAGTGAAAAGGGTTCCCAGGGGGCCAGCAATCAGCCCCAGCATTTT. Protein product: CASSEKGSQGASNQPQHF.

The CDR3 protein is CATSGGAFSYNEQFF. CDR3 DNA sequence: TGTGCCACCAGCGGGGGGGCCTTCTCCTACAATGAGCAGTTCTTC. The gene calls are TRBV24-1 and TRBJ2-1; 8 positions agree with TRBD2. V lost 7 bases, J lost 0 bases, and 4 bases stayed unmatched. The CDR3 totals 15 residues. Germline-derived CDR1 and CDR2 are KGHDR and SFDVKD.

The chain has TRBV30 and TRBJ2-7, with TRBD1 identical over 8 bases. CDR3 size: 15 residues. V gave up 4 bases and J gave up 2 bases; unmatched junction bases: 10. The germline CDR1 and CDR2 sequences are GTSNPN and SVGIG (reference sequence). This chain's CDR3 is CAWIIRDRTTYEQYF. The CDR3 coding sequence is TGTGCCTGGATTATCCGGGACAGGACTACCTACGAGCAGTACTTC.

V gene TRBV6-1 combines with J gene TRBJ1-4; D remains ambiguous. The germline gives CDR1 MNHNS, CDR2 SASEGT. V was shortened by 2 bases and J by 7 bases, with 8 bases between the two germline ends. The CDR3 runs 13 residues. CDR3 region: CASSEIGGEKLFF. CDR3 DNA: TGTGCCAGCAGTGAAATCGGAGGTGAAAAACTGTTTTTT.